This TCR beta chain was observed in a study of identical twins. Overall study results and limits: The models systematically underestimated how much out-of-frame TCR alpha was shared in monozygotic twins. Instead of following the same donors, the conclusions were based on cross-sectional statistical analysis.

Template switching added a universal primer site; cDNA carried unique molecular identifiers. Each CDR3 protein is one row after TCRdb ran MiXCR on the 5' RACE reads. Here the sample spans around 550,000 distinct CDR3 sequences, roughly 15% being singletons. With respect to this clonotype: The antigen is unknown.

The sample was also linked to a second study, of yellow fever vaccine responses in identical twins.

The sequencing input was CD4+ T cells sorted from blood. This receptor was identified in a young woman in good health.

The CDR3 loop reads CASSTTGGGSYNEQFF. The DNA of the CDR3 is TGTGCCAGCAGTACAACAGGTGGTGGCTCCTACAATGAGCAGTTCTTC. The V call is TRBV6-4, the J call TRBJ2-1; D may be TRBD1 (5 bases). Germline V CDR1 and CDR2: MRHNA, SNTAGT. V was shortened by 5 bases and J by 0 bases, with 14 bases between the two germline ends. The CDR3 contains 16 residues.